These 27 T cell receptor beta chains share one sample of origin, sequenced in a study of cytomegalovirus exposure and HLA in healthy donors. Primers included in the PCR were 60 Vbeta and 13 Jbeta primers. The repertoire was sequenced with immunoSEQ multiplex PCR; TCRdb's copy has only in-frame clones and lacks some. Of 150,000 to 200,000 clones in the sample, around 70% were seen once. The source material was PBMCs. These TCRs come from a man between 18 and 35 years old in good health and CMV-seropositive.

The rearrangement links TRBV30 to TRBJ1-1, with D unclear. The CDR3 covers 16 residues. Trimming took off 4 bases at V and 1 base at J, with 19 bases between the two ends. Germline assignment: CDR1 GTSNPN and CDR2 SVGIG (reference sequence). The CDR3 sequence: CAWTERTARGNTEAFF. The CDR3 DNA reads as TGTGCCTGGACCGAGCGAACCGCTCGAGGGAACACTGAAGCTTTCTTT.

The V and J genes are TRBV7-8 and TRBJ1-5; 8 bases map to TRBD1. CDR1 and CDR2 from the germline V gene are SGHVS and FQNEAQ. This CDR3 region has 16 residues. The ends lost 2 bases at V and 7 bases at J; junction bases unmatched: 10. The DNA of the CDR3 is TGTGCCAGCAGCTTACCCAGGACAGGGCGAAACCAGCCCCAGCATTTT. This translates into CASSLPRTGRNQPQHF.

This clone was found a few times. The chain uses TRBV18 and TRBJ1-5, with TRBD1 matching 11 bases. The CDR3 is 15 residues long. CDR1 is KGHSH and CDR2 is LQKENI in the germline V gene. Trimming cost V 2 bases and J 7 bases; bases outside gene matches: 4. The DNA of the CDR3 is TGTGCCAGCTCACCAGGGACAGGGGGAGGGCAGCCCCAGCATTTT. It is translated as CASSPGTGGGQPQHF.

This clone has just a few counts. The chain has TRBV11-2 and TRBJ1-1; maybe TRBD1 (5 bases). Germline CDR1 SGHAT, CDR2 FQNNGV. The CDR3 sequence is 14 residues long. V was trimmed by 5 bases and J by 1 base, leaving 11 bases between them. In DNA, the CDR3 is TGTGCCAGCAGCGCCGACAGCAGGAACACTGAAGCTTTCTTT. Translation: CASSADSRNTEAFF.

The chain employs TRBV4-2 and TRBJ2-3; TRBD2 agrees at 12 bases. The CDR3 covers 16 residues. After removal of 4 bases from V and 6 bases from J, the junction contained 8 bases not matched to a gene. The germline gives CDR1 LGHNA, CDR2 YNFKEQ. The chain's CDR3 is CASSPPSGRATDTQYF. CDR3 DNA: TGTGCCAGCAGCCCTCCTAGCGGGAGGGCTACGGATACGCAGTATTTT.

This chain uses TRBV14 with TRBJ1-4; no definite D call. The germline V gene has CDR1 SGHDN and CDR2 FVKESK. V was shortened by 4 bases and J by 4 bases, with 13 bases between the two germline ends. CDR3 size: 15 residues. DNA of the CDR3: TGTGCCAGCAGCCTTTGGCAGGCCAGTAATGAAAAACTGTTTTTT. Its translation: CASSLWQASNEKLFF.

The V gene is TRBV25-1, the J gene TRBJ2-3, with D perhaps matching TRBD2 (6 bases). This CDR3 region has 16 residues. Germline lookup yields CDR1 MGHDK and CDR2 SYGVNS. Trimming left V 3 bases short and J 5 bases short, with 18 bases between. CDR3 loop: CASSELRRDNQDTQYF. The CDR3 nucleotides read TGTGCCAGCAGTGAGCTCCGGAGGGATAACCAAGATACGCAGTATTTT.

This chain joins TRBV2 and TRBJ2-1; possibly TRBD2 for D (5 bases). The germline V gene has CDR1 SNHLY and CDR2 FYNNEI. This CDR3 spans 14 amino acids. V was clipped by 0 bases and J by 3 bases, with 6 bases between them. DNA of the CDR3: TGTGCCAGCAGTGAAGCTCGGGGCTACAATGAGCAGTTCTTC. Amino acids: CASSEARGYNEQFF.

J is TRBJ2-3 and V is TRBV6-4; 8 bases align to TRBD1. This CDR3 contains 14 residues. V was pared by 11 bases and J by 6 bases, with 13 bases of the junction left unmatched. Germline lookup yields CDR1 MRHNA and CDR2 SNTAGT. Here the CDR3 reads CASRPGQGVDTQYF. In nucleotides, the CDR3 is TGTGCCTCACGCCCCGGACAGGGAGTGGATACGCAGTATTTT.

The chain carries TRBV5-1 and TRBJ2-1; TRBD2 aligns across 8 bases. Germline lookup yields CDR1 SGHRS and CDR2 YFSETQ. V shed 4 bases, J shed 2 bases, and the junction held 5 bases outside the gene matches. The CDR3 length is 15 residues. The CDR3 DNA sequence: TGCGCCAGCAGCCCAACGGGGGGGACCTACAATGAGCAGTTCTTC. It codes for CASSPTGGTYNEQFF.

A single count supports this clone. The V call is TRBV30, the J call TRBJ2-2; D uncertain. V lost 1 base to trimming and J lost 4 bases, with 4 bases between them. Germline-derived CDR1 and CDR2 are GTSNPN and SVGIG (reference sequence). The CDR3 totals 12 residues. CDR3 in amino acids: CAWSGSTGELFF. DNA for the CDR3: TGTGCCTGGAGTGGGAGCACCGGGGAGCTGTTTTTT.

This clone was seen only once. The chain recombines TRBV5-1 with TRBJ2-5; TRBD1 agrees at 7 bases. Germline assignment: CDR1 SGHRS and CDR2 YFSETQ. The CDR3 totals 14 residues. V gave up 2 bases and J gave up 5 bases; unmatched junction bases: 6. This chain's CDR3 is CASSFGVTGETQYF. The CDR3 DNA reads TGCGCCAGCAGCTTTGGGGTGACAGGGGAGACCCAGTACTTC.

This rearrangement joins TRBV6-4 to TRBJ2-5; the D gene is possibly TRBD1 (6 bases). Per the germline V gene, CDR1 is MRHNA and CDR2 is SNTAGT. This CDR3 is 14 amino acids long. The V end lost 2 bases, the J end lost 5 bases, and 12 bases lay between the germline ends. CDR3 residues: CASSDRGKWETQYF. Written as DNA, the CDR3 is TGTGCCAGCAGTGACAGGGGGAAGTGGGAGACCCAGTACTTC.

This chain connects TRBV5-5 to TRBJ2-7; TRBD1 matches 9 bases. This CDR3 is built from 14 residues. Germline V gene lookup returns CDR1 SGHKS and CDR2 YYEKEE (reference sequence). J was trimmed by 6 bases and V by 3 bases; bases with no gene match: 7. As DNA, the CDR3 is TGTGCCAGCAGCTGGGGACAGGGAAAAGGCGAGCAGTACGTC. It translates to CASSWGQGKGEQYV.

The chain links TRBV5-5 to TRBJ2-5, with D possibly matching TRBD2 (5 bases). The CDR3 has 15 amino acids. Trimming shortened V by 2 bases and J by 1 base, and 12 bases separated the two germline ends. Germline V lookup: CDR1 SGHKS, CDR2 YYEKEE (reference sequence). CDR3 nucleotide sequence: TGTGCCAGCAGCTTCGCGATGAGGGCCCAAGAGACCCAGTACTTC. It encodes CASSFAMRAQETQYF.

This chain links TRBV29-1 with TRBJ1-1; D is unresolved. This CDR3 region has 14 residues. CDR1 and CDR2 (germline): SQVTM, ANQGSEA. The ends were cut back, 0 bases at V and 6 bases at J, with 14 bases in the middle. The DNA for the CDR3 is TGCAGCGTTGAAGAGAACCGCTTCGGGGCTGAAGCTTTCTTT. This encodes CSVEENRFGAEAFF. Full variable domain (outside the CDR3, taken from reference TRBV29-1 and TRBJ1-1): SAVISQKPSRDICQRGTSLTIQCQVDSQVTMMFWYRQQPGQSLTLIATANQGSEATYESGFVIDKFPISRPNLTFSTLTVSNMSPEDSSIYLCSVEENRFGAEAFFGQGTRLTVV.

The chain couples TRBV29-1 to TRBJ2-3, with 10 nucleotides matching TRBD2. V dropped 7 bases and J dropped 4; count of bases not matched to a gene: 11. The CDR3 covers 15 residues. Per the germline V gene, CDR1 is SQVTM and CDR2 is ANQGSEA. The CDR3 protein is CSADASGSESDTQYF. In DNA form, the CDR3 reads TGCAGCGCAGACGCTAGCGGGAGTGAATCAGATACGCAGTATTTT.

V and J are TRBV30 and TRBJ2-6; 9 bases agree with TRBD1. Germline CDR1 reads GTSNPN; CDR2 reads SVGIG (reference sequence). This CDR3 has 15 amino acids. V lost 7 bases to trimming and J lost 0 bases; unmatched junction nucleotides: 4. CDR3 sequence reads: CALDRGNSGANVLTF. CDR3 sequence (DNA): TGTGCCTTGGACAGGGGCAACTCTGGGGCCAACGTCCTGACTTTC.

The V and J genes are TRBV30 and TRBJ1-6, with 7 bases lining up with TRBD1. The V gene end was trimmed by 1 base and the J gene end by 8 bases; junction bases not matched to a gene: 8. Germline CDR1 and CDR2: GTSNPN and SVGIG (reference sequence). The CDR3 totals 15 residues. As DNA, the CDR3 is TGTGCCTGGAGTGCCGGTGGGACAGCTTATTCACCCCTCCACTTT. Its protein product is CAWSAGGTAYSPLHF.

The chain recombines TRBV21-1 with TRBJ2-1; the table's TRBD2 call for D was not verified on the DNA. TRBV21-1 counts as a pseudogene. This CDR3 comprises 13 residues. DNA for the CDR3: TGTGCCAGCAGTCCGGGACTAGACGGTGAGCAGTTCTTC. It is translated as CASSPGLDGEQFF.

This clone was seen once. Here the CDR3 DNA reads TGTGCCAGCAGCTTTGGACTAGCGGGATCCACGAAGTTCAATGAGCAGTTCTTC. Translated, it gives CASSFGLAGSTKFNEQFF. This chain uses TRBV7-6 with TRBJ2-1, with 12 bases matching TRBD2. CDR1 is SGHVS, CDR2 FNYEAQ, per germline. The CDR3 covers 18 residues. The trim removed 3 bases at V and 6 bases at J, leaving 12 bases unmatched. The full variable domain, completed using reference TRBV7-6 and TRBJ2-1, is GAGVSQSPRYKVTKRGQDVALRCDPISGHVSLYWYRQALGQGPEFLTYFNYEAQQDKSGLPNDRFSAERPEGSISTLTIQRTEQRDSAMYRCASSFGLAGSTKFNEQFFGPGTRLTVL.

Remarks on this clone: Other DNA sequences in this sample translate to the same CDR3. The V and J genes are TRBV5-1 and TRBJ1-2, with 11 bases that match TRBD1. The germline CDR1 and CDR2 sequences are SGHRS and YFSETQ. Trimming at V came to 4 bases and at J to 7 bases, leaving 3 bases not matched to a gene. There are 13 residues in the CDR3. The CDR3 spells CASSPGQGGGYTF. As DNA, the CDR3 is TGCGCCAGCAGCCCGGGACAGGGGGGTGGCTACACCTTC.

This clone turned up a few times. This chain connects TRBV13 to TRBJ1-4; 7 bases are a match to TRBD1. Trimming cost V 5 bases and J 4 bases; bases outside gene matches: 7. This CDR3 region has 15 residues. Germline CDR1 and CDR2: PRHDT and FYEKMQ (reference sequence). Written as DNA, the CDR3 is TGTGCCAGCAGCACCTCGACAGGGAGTAATGAAAAACTGTTTTTT. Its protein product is CASSTSTGSNEKLFF.

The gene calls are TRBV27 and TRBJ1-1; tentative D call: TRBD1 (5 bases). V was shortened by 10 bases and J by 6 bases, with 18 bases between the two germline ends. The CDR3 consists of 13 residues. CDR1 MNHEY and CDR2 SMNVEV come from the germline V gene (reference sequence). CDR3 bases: TGTGCCACCTTGATGGCAGGGCGGTCTGAAGCTTTCTTT. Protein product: CATLMAGRSEAFF.

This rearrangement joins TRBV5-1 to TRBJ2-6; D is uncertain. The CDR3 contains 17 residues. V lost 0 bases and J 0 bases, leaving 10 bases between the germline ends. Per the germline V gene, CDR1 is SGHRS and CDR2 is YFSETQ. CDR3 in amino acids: CASSLVLSRSGANVLTF. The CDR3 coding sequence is TGCGCCAGCAGCTTGGTACTATCCCGCTCTGGGGCCAACGTCCTGACTTTC.

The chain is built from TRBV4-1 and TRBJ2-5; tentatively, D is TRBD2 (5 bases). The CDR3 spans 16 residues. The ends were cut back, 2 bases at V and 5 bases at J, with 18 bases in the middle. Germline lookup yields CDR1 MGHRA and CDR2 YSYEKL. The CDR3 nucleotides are TGCGCCAGCAGCCAATCTCCGGGTAGCGCAAGTGAGACCCAGTACTTC. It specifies CASSQSPGSASETQYF.

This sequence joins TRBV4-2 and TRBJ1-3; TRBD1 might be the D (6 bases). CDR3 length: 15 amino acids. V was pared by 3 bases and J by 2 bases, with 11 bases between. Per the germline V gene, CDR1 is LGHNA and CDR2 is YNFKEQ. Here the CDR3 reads CASSQAGVAGNTIYF. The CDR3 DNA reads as TGTGCCAGCAGCCAGGCAGGGGTCGCTGGAAACACCATATATTTT.